What follows describes a single T cell receptor beta chain. The data derive from a study of blood T cell repertoires in COVID-19. Overall study: In each case, the material was cDNA or gDNA derived from T cells, B-cell-depleted T cells, or PBMCs.

Libraries were prepared by immunoSEQ multiplex PCR; TCRdb keeps only in-frame clonotypes and omits some of them. The sample lists 88,000 or so clones, 83% occurring once. This sequence originates from a human donor in a cohort sampled during active COVID-19. The sequencing sample was made of peripheral blood.

The CDR3 DNA follows: TGCAGTGCTAGTGTCTTTACAGGCCGGGACAGGGGATTTGAGACCCAGTACTTC. This translates into CSASVFTGRDRGFETQYF. The chain links TRBV20-1 to TRBJ2-5; TRBD1 matches at 10 bases. The CDR3 length is 18 residues. V lost 3 bases and J lost 5; bases outside the gene matches: 18. In germline, CDR1 is DFQATT, CDR2 SNEGSKA (reference sequence).